Presented here are 9 T cell receptor beta chains from one specimen sequenced in a study of cytomegalovirus exposure and HLA in healthy donors. The PCR employed 60 Vbeta primers together with 13 Jbeta primers. Sequencing was performed with immunoSEQ multiplex PCR; in TCRdb, only in-frame clones are kept and a portion is missing. The sample consists of about 160,000 clones, approximately 80% of them appearing once. Sequencing was performed on PBMCs. Receptors originate from a man aged 25-45 years in good health and CMV-seronegative.

This clone was recorded only once. The chain employs TRBV6-5 and TRBJ1-6; 7 bases fit TRBD1. With 2 bases clipped from V and 7 bases from J, the junction kept 2 bases outside the gene matches. In germline, CDR1 is MNHEY, CDR2 SVGAGI. The CDR3 spans 14 residues. The CDR3 DNA sequence: TGTGCCAGCAGTTACGGGACAGCCAATTCACCCCTCCACTTT. Amino acid sequence: CASSYGTANSPLHF.

J is TRBJ1-4 and V is TRBV5-1, with TRBD1 identical over 7 bases. The J segment lost 2 bases and the V segment lost 2 bases, leaving 3 bases of the junction unmatched. The V gene's germline CDR1 is SGHRS and CDR2 YFSETQ. The CDR3 is made up of 15 amino acids. Here the CDR3 reads CASSLDRATNEKLFF. CDR3 coding DNA: TGCGCCAGCAGCTTAGACAGGGCTACTAATGAAAAACTGTTTTTT.

V and J are TRBV7-2 and TRBJ2-3; 9 positions agree with TRBD2. Looked up from germline, CDR1 is SGHTA and CDR2 is FQGNSA. CDR3 length equals 17 residues. V gave up 1 base and J gave up 4 bases; unmatched junction bases: 9. In nucleotides, the CDR3 is TGTGCCAGCAGCTTAGTCGGGGCGGGGGGGCCCCCAGATACGCAGTATTTT. Translating gives CASSLVGAGGPPDTQYF.

Here the CDR3 DNA reads TGTGCCAGCAGCCCAGGGGGGCCGGGATATGGCTACACCTTC. Translated, it gives CASSPGGPGYGYTF. The chain employs TRBV7-9 and TRBJ1-2; TRBD1 matches 7 bases. The germline CDR1 and CDR2 sequences are SEHNR and FQNEAQ (reference sequence). The V segment lost 5 bases and the J segment 5 bases; nucleotides outside the gene matches: 8. This CDR3 is built from 14 residues. Full variable domain (rest looked up from reference TRBV7-9 and TRBJ1-2): DTGVSQNPRHKITKRGQNVTFRCDPISEHNRLYWYRQTLGQGPEFLTYFQNEAQLEKSRLLSDRFSAERPKGSFSTLEIQRTEQGDSAMYLCASSPGGPGYGYTFGSGTRLTVV.

CDR3 loop: CASSLTGGETQYF. The CDR3 DNA reads TGTGCCAGCAGCTTGACAGGGGGGGAGACCCAGTACTTC. The rearrangement joins TRBV7-8 to TRBJ2-5; 9 bases are shared with TRBD1. Germline CDR1 is SGHVS and CDR2 is FQNEAQ. V dropped 3 bases and J dropped 5; count of bases not matched to a gene: 1. The CDR3 spans 13 residues.

The V and J genes are TRBV6-6 and TRBJ2-1; TRBD2 matches at 13 bases. Germline CDR1 MNHNY, CDR2 SVGAGI (reference sequence). CDR3 size: 13 residues. The V segment lost 10 bases and the J segment 15 bases; nucleotides outside the gene matches: 12. CDR3 nucleotide sequence: TGTGCCACCGAGACCGGGACTAGCGGGGAGGTGTTCTTC. Its translation: CATETGTSGEVFF.

The chain has TRBV19 and TRBJ1-5; TRBD1 agrees at 7 bases. The CDR3 length is 18 residues. The V segment lost 4 bases and the J segment 0 bases; nucleotides outside the gene matches: 12. Germline V gene data show CDR1 as LNHDA and CDR2 as SQIVND (reference sequence). Written as DNA, the CDR3 is TGTGCCAGTAGTAGGGCCTCCGGGACAGCGCTTAGCAATCAGCCCCAGCATTTT. This gives the protein CASSRASGTALSNQPQHF. Full variable domain (rest looked up from reference TRBV19 and TRBJ1-5): DGGITQSPKYLFRKEGQNVTLSCEQNLNHDAMYWYRQDPGQGLRLIYYSQIVNDFQKGDIAEGYSVSREKKESFPLTVTSAQKNPTAFYLCASSRASGTALSNQPQHFGDGTRLSIL.

This chain links TRBV7-2 with TRBJ1-1, with D tentatively TRBD1 (5 bases). CDR1 is SGHTA, CDR2 FQGNSA, per germline. This CDR3 spans 16 amino acids. V gave up 0 bases and J gave up 0 bases, with 11 bases separating them. The CDR3 loop reads CASSLALRQLNTEAFF. Written as DNA, the CDR3 is TGTGCCAGCAGCTTAGCGCTAAGACAGTTGAACACTGAAGCTTTCTTT.

The chain employs TRBV6-5 and TRBJ1-1; 9 bases fit TRBD1. This CDR3 has 15 amino acids. Germline V gene sequence: CDR1 MNHEY, CDR2 SVGAGI. Trimming at V came to 5 bases and at J to 0 bases, leaving 4 bases not matched to a gene. The CDR3 is CASSRGQGLNTEAFF. The DNA of the CDR3 is TGTGCCAGCAGTCGGGGACAGGGATTGAACACTGAAGCTTTCTTT.